These 2 T cell receptor beta chains came from one sample sequenced in a study of vaccination effects on CD4 cells after COVID-19. TCRdb keeps only in-frame clones here, not all; method: immunoSEQ multiplex PCR. This table holds 75,000 or so clones, 60% to 80% found once. These receptors' targets are unknown. Prior to sequencing, the ViraFEST assay stimulated PBMC with viral peptide pools, which expanded the antigen-specific CD4+ T cells. Scientists isolated CD4+ T cells after an approximately 9-day culture period ended. All study participants received two doses of BNT162b2 or mRNA-1273 vaccine. Material: CD4+ T cells from PBMCs cultured with HCoV-OC43 spike peptides, obtained after COVID-19 vaccination. Subset reported: HCoV-OC43 spike overlapping peptide pool stimulation. The receptors derive from a human donor who received a COVID-19 vaccine.

This chain links TRBV30 with TRBJ1-6; D unresolved. Trimming left V 0 bases short and J 11 bases short, with 11 bases between. The CDR3 has 13 residues. Germline loops: CDR1 GTSNPN, CDR2 SVGIG (reference sequence). The CDR3 here is CAWSVQSATPLHF. The CDR3 region has the DNA TGTGCCTGGAGTGTACAGTCGGCAACACCCCTCCACTTT.

In its sample, this clone was seen once. This chain connects TRBV3-1 (or the pseudogene TRBV3-2) to TRBJ2-6; the match to TRBD1 covers 10 bases. This CDR3 is built from 16 residues. Germline V gene lookup returns CDR1 LGHDT and CDR2 YNNKEL (reference sequence). V lost 5 bases to trimming and J lost 4 bases; unmatched junction nucleotides: 5. CDR3 protein: CASSLGQGVGANVLTF. The CDR3 nucleotides read TGTGCCAGCAGCTTAGGACAGGGGGTCGGGGCCAACGTCCTGACTTTC.